These T cell receptor beta chains were read from a single sample in a study of cytomegalovirus exposure and HLA in healthy donors. The data were produced by immunoSEQ multiplex PCR, yet TCRdb's version contains in-frame clones alone and is incomplete. This sample has 95,000 to 150,000 clones, with more than 60% found just once. Sequenced material: PBMCs. The receptors shown here come from a young man in good health and CMV-seronegative. Each CDR3 is given without its conserved first and last residue.

v_gene: TRBV5-5; len: 12; j_gene: TRBJ1-2; CDR3aa: ASSSPNRVYGYT
v_gene: TRBV6-1; len: 13; j_gene: TRBJ2-2; CDR3aa: ASSPHGGLTGELF
v_gene: TRBV15; len: 13; j_gene: TRBJ1-5; CDR3aa: ATSGGTVVDQPQH
v_gene: TRBV5-4; len: 15; j_gene: TRBJ2-3; CDR3aa: ASSMTELGLGADTQY
v_gene: TRBV6-5; len: 11; j_gene: TRBJ1-1; CDR3aa: ASSKTGNTEAF
v_gene: TRBV7-8; len: 11; j_gene: TRBJ2-7; CDR3aa: ASNPDRAYEQY
v_gene: TRBV6-1; len: 12; j_gene: TRBJ1-5; CDR3aa: ASSEAGGTQPQH
v_gene: TRBV27; len: 11; j_gene: TRBJ2-1; CDR3aa: ASSFTGYNEQF
v_gene: TRBV9; len: 13; j_gene: TRBJ1-1; CDR3aa: ASSVVIASSTEAF
v_gene: TRBV18; len: 12; j_gene: TRBJ1-1; CDR3aa: ASSPFRGVAEAF
v_gene: TRBV25-1; len: 14; j_gene: TRBJ1-2; CDR3aa: ASSEPGGVLRNGYT
v_gene: TRBV5-6; len: 12; j_gene: TRBJ2-3; CDR3aa: ASSSGTITDTQY
v_gene: TRBV6-5; len: 12; j_gene: TRBJ2-7; CDR3aa: ASRLDRVSYEQY
v_gene: TRBV29-1; len: 10; j_gene: TRBJ2-3; CDR3aa: SGGRERDTQY
v_gene: TRBV2; len: 10; j_gene: TRBJ2-1; CDR3aa: ASQDRVGEQF
v_gene: TRBV9; len: 11; j_gene: TRBJ2-7; CDR3aa: ASSVVGGYEQY
v_gene: TRBV7-2; len: 13; j_gene: TRBJ2-3; CDR3aa: ASSRGSGFTDTQY
v_gene: TRBV9; len: 13; j_gene: TRBJ2-1; CDR3aa: ASSKGQGTFNEQF
v_gene: TRBV13; len: 13; j_gene: TRBJ1-4; CDR3aa: PSSLGWQGYEKLF
v_gene: TRBV5-1; len: 12; j_gene: TRBJ1-2; CDR3aa: ASSLAQGGYGYT
v_gene: TRBV14; len: 14; j_gene: NA; CDR3aa: ASSQQGTGRSYEQY
v_gene: TRBV28; len: 13; j_gene: TRBJ2-6; CDR3aa: ASSLPGARANVLT
v_gene: TRBV9; len: 12; j_gene: TRBJ2-1; CDR3aa: ASSGRQGWGEQF
v_gene: TRBV6-5; len: 13; j_gene: TRBJ1-6; CDR3aa: ASNRFGTANSPLH
v_gene: TRBV28; len: 12; j_gene: TRBJ2-5; CDR3aa: ASIPGTGFIFQY
v_gene: TRBV27; len: 13; j_gene: TRBJ1-2; CDR3aa: ASSLSGASLGGYT
v_gene: TRBV6-5; len: 13; j_gene: TRBJ2-3; CDR3aa: ASSTRLAGTDTQY
v_gene: TRBV7-9; len: 13; j_gene: TRBJ1-4; CDR3aa: ASSLLVLEYEKLF
v_gene: TRBV9; len: 11; j_gene: TRBJ1-1; CDR3aa: ASSVTGHTEAF
v_gene: TRBV28; len: 12; j_gene: TRBJ2-5; CDR3aa: ASSPWGGIETQY
v_gene: TRBV7-2; len: 15; j_gene: TRBJ2-3; CDR3aa: ASSLDGAGGGADTQY
v_gene: TRBV7-9; len: 14; j_gene: TRBJ2-7; CDR3aa: ASSLAQGHLQYEQY